Below are 19 T cell receptor beta chains sequenced from a single sample in a study of OX40 agonist ivuxolimab in advanced cancers. The repertoire was sequenced with immunoSEQ multiplex PCR; TCRdb's copy has only in-frame clones and lacks some. The table records around 40,000 clones, 65% to 90% of them present only once. The specimen was CD4+ or CD8+ T cells sorted from blood, collected in a trial of the OX40 agonist ivuxolimab. Receptors originate from an adult with an advanced solid tumor such as melanoma, head and neck, liver or kidney cancer.

The chain is built from TRBV9 and TRBJ1-5, with D perhaps TRBD1 (6 bases). Germline V gives CDR1 SGDLS, CDR2 YYNGEE. The V and J ends lost 4 bases and 0 bases respectively, with 14 bases between them. CDR3 size: 16 residues. CDR3 bases: TGTGCCAGCAGCCGTGAGACGGGACATAGCAATCAGCCCCAGCATTTT. Amino acid sequence: CASSRETGHSNQPQHF.

The table lists this clone with a few counts. This chain links TRBV5-5 with TRBJ1-1; D call uncertain. V shed 1 base and J shed 5 bases, with 9 bases lying between them. CDR3 length equals 13 residues. Per germline, CDR1 SGHKS and CDR2 YYEKEE (reference sequence). The CDR3 DNA reads TGTGCCAGCAGCTTGAGTTACGGGACTGAAGCTTTCTTT. It translates to CASSLSYGTEAFF.

The chain joins TRBV7-8 to TRBJ2-4, with unresolved D. The length of the CDR3 is 14 residues. CDR1 is SGHVS and CDR2 is FQNEAQ in the germline V gene. V gave up 5 bases and J gave up 1 base, with 9 bases separating them. The CDR3 sequence: CASSPLGAKNIQYF. DNA of the CDR3: TGTGCCAGCAGCCCGTTGGGGGCCAAAAACATTCAGTACTTC.

This clone is a singleton in its sample. The chain links TRBV25-1 to TRBJ1-5; no definite D call. This CDR3 contains 15 residues. V dropped 3 bases and J dropped 0 bases, with 9 bases sitting between them. Looked up from germline, CDR1 is MGHDK and CDR2 is SYGVNS. CDR3 amino acids: CASSDPTISNQPQHF. The CDR3 nucleotides read TGTGCCAGCAGTGACCCCACCATTAGCAATCAGCCCCAGCATTTT.

This chain links TRBV11-3 with TRBJ2-1; tentatively, D is TRBD1 or TRBD2 (5 bases each). Trimming took 4 bases from V and 6 from J, leaving 13 bases between them. From germline, CDR1 is SGHNT and CDR2 YENEEA. This CDR3 has 14 amino acids. The CDR3 reads CASSSEGSPNEQFF. The CDR3, as DNA: TGTGCCAGCAGCTCCGAGGGGTCCCCCAATGAGCAGTTCTTC.

Regarding this clone: Additional DNA sequences in this sample encode the identical CDR3. The J gene is TRBJ1-2, the V gene TRBV29-1; 9 bases agree with TRBD1. Germline-derived CDR1 and CDR2 are SQVTM and ANQGSEA. The CDR3 totals 14 residues. Trimming removed 6 bases from V and 4 bases from J; junction bases left unmatched: 9. The DNA of the CDR3 is TGCAGCGTCGCGGGACAGGGTTCCGGCTATGGCTACACCTTC. It translates to CSVAGQGSGYGYTF. Full variable domain (rest looked up from reference TRBV29-1 and TRBJ1-2): SAVISQKPSRDICQRGTSLTIQCQVDSQVTMMFWYRQQPGQSLTLIATANQGSEATYESGFVIDKFPISRPNLTFSTLTVSNMSPEDSSIYLCSVAGQGSGYGYTFGSGTRLTVV.

Concerning this clone: Other DNA sequences in the sample encode the same CDR3. This sequence joins TRBV6-1 and TRBJ2-7; D is tentatively TRBD1 or TRBD2 (5 bases each). This CDR3 spans 15 amino acids. Germline loops: CDR1 MNHNS, CDR2 SASEGT. Trimming pared 0 bases from V and 2 bases from J, leaving 11 bases between. CDR3 protein: CASSEAGDGPYEQYF. DNA for the CDR3: TGTGCCAGCAGTGAAGCTGGGGACGGACCCTACGAGCAGTACTTC.

This clone has just a few counts. The chain joins TRBV5-4 to TRBJ1-3; D may be TRBD1 (5 bases). Germline V gene sequence: CDR1 SGHNT, CDR2 YYREEE (reference sequence). The CDR3 runs to 16 residues. Trimming removed 0 bases at V and 2 bases at J, with 12 bases between. Written as DNA, the CDR3 is TGTGCCAGCAGCTTGGGCGGGACGCTGGCTGGAAACACCATATATTTT. This translates into CASSLGGTLAGNTIYF.

This clone has only a few counts. The chain joins TRBV5-4 to TRBJ2-1; TRBD2 agrees at 13 bases. Germline CDR1 SGHNT, CDR2 YYREEE (reference sequence). After removal of 4 bases from V and 5 bases from J, the junction contained 6 bases not matched to a gene. The CDR3 is 16 residues long. The CDR3 DNA follows: TGTGCCAGCAGCCCGTGGACTAGCGGGAGTGACAATGAGCAGTTCTTC. This translates into CASSPWTSGSDNEQFF. The variable domain in full, with the rest retrieved from reference TRBV5-4 and TRBJ2-1, is ETGVTQSPTHLIKTRGQQVTLRCSSQSGHNTVSWYQQALGQGPQFIFQYYREEENGRGNFPPRFSGLQFPNYSSELNVNALELDDSALYLCASSPWTSGSDNEQFFGPGTRLTVL.

V gene TRBV29-1 combines with J gene TRBJ1-6; D is perhaps TRBD1 (6 bases). The V and J ends lost 6 bases and 6 bases respectively, with 15 bases between them. CDR3 size: 14 residues. The germline CDR1 and CDR2 sequences are SQVTM and ANQGSEA. The CDR3 coding sequence is TGCAGCGTGTCGATGGGACAATCTAATTCACCCCTCCACTTT. As protein: CSVSMGQSNSPLHF.

The chain employs TRBV9 and TRBJ1-2; 9 bases are a match to TRBD1. Germline CDR1 is SGDLS and CDR2 is YYNGEE. The J segment lost 4 bases and the V segment lost 1 base, leaving 2 bases of the junction unmatched. The CDR3 is 14 residues long. The CDR3 is CASSVQTGGYGYTF. The CDR3 DNA is TGTGCCAGCAGCGTACAGACAGGGGGCTATGGCTACACCTTC. The variable domain in full, with the rest retrieved from reference TRBV9 and TRBJ1-2, is DSGVTQTPKHLITATGQRVTLRCSPRSGDLSVYWYQQSLDQGLQFLIQYYNGEERAKGNILERFSAQQFPDLHSELNLSSLELGDSALYFCASSVQTGGYGYTFGSGTRLTVV.

The chain combines TRBV6-5 with TRBJ2-1; D gene uncertain. CDR3 length: 11 residues. With 6 bases removed from V and 5 bases from J, the gap between germline ends came to 5 bases. Germline V gives CDR1 MNHEY, CDR2 SVGAGI. CDR3 loop: CASSHNNEQFF. CDR3 in DNA: TGTGCCAGCAGCCACAACAATGAGCAGTTCTTC.

This clone showed up just once. J is TRBJ2-5 and V is TRBV15, with 13 bases lining up with TRBD2. V lost 2 bases, J lost 5 bases, and 11 bases stayed unmatched. CDR1 is LNHNV and CDR2 is YYDKDF in the germline V gene (reference sequence). This CDR3 comprises 18 residues. The DNA of the CDR3 is TGTGCCACCAGCAGAACTAGCGGGAGGGCCGGTAGGCTGGAGACCCAGTACTTC. It encodes CATSRTSGRAGRLETQYF.

This clone was detected only a few times. The chain uses TRBV5-1 and TRBJ2-5; D gene uncertain. Germline V gene sequence: CDR1 SGHRS, CDR2 YFSETQ. The CDR3 has 12 residues. V gave up 1 base and J gave up 2 bases, with 3 bases separating them. CDR3 DNA: TGCGCCAGCAGCTTGCGTCAAGAGACCCAGTACTTC. Encoded protein: CASSLRQETQYF.

This chain uses TRBV30 with TRBJ2-3, with unresolved D. CDR3 length equals 13 residues. The V and J ends lost 0 bases and 3 bases respectively, with 7 bases between them. Per the germline V gene, CDR1 is GTSNPN and CDR2 is SVGIG (reference sequence). The DNA for the CDR3 is TGTGCCTGGAGTGTATATTTGACAGATACGCAGTATTTT. Protein product: CAWSVYLTDTQYF.

The chain carries TRBV11-2 and TRBJ2-1, with D tentatively TRBD2 (6 bases). V was cut by 5 bases and J by 0 bases, with 11 bases left in between. This CDR3 is 15 amino acids long. CDR1 is SGHAT, CDR2 FQNNGV, per germline. The CDR3 nucleotides read TGTGCCAGCAGCCGAATAGCGGACTCCTACAATGAGCAGTTCTTC. Protein: CASSRIADSYNEQFF.

This chain's CDR3 is CASSPIENTIYF. Here the CDR3 DNA reads TGTGCCAGCAGTCCAATAGAAAACACCATATATTTT. The chain employs TRBV28 and TRBJ1-3; D remains ambiguous. In germline, CDR1 is MDHEN, CDR2 SYDVKM. V was pared by 5 bases and J by 6 bases, with 8 bases between. This CDR3 has 12 residues.

V and J are TRBV5-6 and TRBJ2-1; no clear D gene. From germline, CDR1 is SGHDT and CDR2 YYEEEE. This CDR3 region has 12 residues. V lost 4 bases to trimming and J lost 8 bases, with 10 bases between them. Here the CDR3 DNA reads TGTGCCAGCAGCCCTCCGGGCGATGAGCAGTTCTTC. As protein: CASSPPGDEQFF.

V and J are TRBV28 and TRBJ1-2; 9 bases fit TRBD1. The CDR3 contains 14 residues. In germline, CDR1 is MDHEN, CDR2 SYDVKM. Trimming at V came to 6 bases and at J to 3 bases, leaving 5 bases not matched to a gene. CDR3 nucleotide sequence: TGTGCCAGCAGCTTACAGGGGGCCTACTATGGCTACACCTTC. This encodes CASSLQGAYYGYTF.